This T cell receptor beta chain was recorded in a study of blood T cell repertoires in COVID-19 (TCRdb year 2020). Looking at the study overall: Samples covering the acute and convalescent phases of COVID-19 were provided by collaborators in the United States, Italy and Spain. The prospective study material was composed of cDNA or gDNA derived from T cells, B-cell-depleted T cells, or PBMCs. Deeply sampled blood TCRbeta repertoires from subjects exposed to, actively infected with, or recovered from COVID-19 were included in the dataset. The repertoires were released in a freely available public database intended as a resource for research on the immune response to SARS-CoV-2. Samples were obtained from the ongoing ImmuneRACE study (first 160 participants) and from approximately 1,200 subjects provided by 6 global collaborators. The sample metadata nearly always contained a de-identified subject ID, COVID-19 status, age in years and sex. Where available, HLA class I and class II types were taken from metadata supplied by the sample provider and were not determined by assay-based typing. What the authors observed across the whole study: Clinical and demographic metadata were provided uncurated, with the amount varying by source and participant.

In the prospective study, participants were about 18 to 95 years old, resided in 24 geographic areas of the United States, and were enrolled through a virtual design. Cohort assignment in the prospective study relied on participant-reported clinical history from a screening survey and a study questionnaire. Exposed participants had been in contact, within 2 weeks of entering the study, with a person who had a PCR-confirmed or clinician-diagnosed case of COVID-19. In the prospective study, mobile phlebotomists collected whole blood, serum and a nasopharyngeal or oropharyngeal swab from each participant. Over an approximately 2-month period, participants in the prospective study had the option of providing additional blood draws and questionnaires. Before DNA extraction, blood samples from the prospective study were shipped at room temperature or frozen. Comment on this clone: What antigen it recognizes has not been identified. No quality values exist for individual bases; no much larger clone is one base distant.

TCRbeta CDR3 regions were amplified from genomic DNA by means of the immunoSEQ Assay, a bias-controlled multiplex PCR. On the study's bioinformatics: The number of nucleated cells in each sample was estimated from the amplification of reference gene primers within the assay. To quantify the absolute abundance of each unique TCRbeta CDR3 rearrangement, sequence reads were collapsed and filtered. Productive Simpson clonality was computed per sample as the square root of Simpson's diversity index over productive rearrangements. The table comes from immuneACCESS by way of TCRdb, which keeps in-frame sequences with V and J called. Part of the clones is missing from these tables; in studies checked, under half for an unresolved V gene and the rest for unknown reasons. D and trimming come from the DNA, and the V and J calls and clone size come from that table. A total of 300,000 to 450,000 clones appear in this sample, about nine tenths of them only once. 1% of the sample goes to the ten largest clones.

The material sequenced was PBMCs or T cells enriched from blood (not recorded which). The sequence came from a woman in her thirties who had been exposed to COVID-19.

CDR3 reads: CASSPLDRLLAGVGSYEQYF. The nucleotide sequence reads as follows: TGTGCCAGCTCACCGCTCGACAGGCTCCTAGCGGGAGTAGGGTCCTACGAGCAGTACTTC. Recombination connected TRBV18 to TRBJ2-7, with 10 middle bases fitting TRBD2. Trimmed from V: 3 bases; trimmed from J: 1 base; junction bases lacking a gene match: 18. Looking up the germline V gene yields CDR1 KGHSH and CDR2 LQKENI. The CDR3 starts with the cysteine, ends with the phenylalanine, and has 20 residues. Just the 60-base CDR3 DNA is kept, in frame starting at base 1. The variable domain in full, with residues beyond the CDR3 obtained from the reference TRBV18 and TRBJ2-7 genes, is NAGVMQNPRHLVRRRGQEARLRCSPMKGHSHVYWYRQLPEEGLKFMVYLQKENIIDESGMPKERFSAEFPKEGPSILRIQQVVRGDSAAYFCASSPLDRLLAGVGSYEQYFGPGTRLTVT.